The rows below give T cell receptor beta chains drawn from one sample of a study of blood T cell repertoires in COVID-19. Some clones are missing from TCRdb's copy, which holds only in-frame ones; the method was immunoSEQ multiplex PCR. The table shows around 220,000 clones, with approximately 80% occurring only once. The sequenced material came from peripheral blood. Source of these receptors: a woman aged 80 or over with active or convalescent COVID-19. The CDR3 runs from the conserved cysteine through the conserved F or W. A D gene is named only where the DNA matches it firmly. Only some rows state a clone size, as once, few, many or a class for expanded clones.

v_gene	j_gene	d_gene	abundance	CDR3aa	CDR3nt
TRBV19	TRBJ2-5	.	.	CASSIAGLETQYF	TGTGCCAGTAGTATTGCGGGGTTAGAGACCCAGTACTTC
TRBV19	TRBJ2-7	TRBD1	.	CASSIGTVIDEQYF	TGTGCCAGTAGTATCGGGACAGTCATCGACGAGCAGTACTTC
TRBV10-3	TRBJ2-1	TRBD2	.	CAISVKGTSGTTNEQFF	TGTGCCATCAGTGTGAAGGGGACTAGCGGAACCACGAATGAGCAGTTCTTC
TRBV10-2	TRBJ2-3	TRBD2	.	CASEAGGGTDTQYF	TGCGCCAGCGAAGCGGGGGGCGGGACAGATACGCAGTATTTT
TRBV5-1	TRBJ2-5	TRBD1	.	CASSLQGAYGKETQYF	TGCGCCAGCAGCTTGCAGGGGGCATATGGAAAGGAGACCCAGTACTTC
TRBV7-9	TRBJ2-1	TRBD2	few	CASSLVGLAGRGEQFF	TGTGCCAGCAGCTTAGTTGGGCTAGCGGGAAGGGGTGAGCAGTTCTTC
TRBV6-5	TRBJ2-4	TRBD1	.	CASRDRGYTLQYF	TGTGCCAGCCGGGACAGGGGTTATACTTTGCAGTACTTC
TRBV28	TRBJ1-2	TRBD1	.	CASRRQGAGGYGYTF	TGTGCCAGCCGCCGACAGGGGGCCGGTGGCTATGGCTACACCTTC
TRBV5-1	TRBJ1-4	.	.	CASSFWGANEKLFF	TGCGCCAGCAGCTTTTGGGGAGCAAATGAAAAACTGTTTTTT
TRBV3-1/TRBV3-2	TRBJ1-2	.	.	CASSQSGIDGYTF	TGTGCCAGCAGCCAGTCAGGTATTGATGGCTACACCTTC
TRBV6-5	TRBJ1-3	.	.	CASILRSPGNTIYF	TGTGCCAGCATCTTGAGGTCACCTGGAAACACCATATATTTT
TRBV3-1/TRBV3-2	TRBJ1-2	.	.	CASSQGGGRIYGYTF	TGTGCCAGCAGCCAAGGCGGGGGGCGTATCTATGGCTACACCTTC
TRBV6-4	TRBJ2-1	TRBD1	once	CASAPEGADNEQFF	TGTGCCAGCGCCCCCGAGGGGGCTGACAATGAGCAGTTCTTC
TRBV5-1	TRBJ2-3	.	.	CASSSLGADTQYF	TGCGCCAGCAGCTCTCTGGGGGCTGATACGCAGTATTTT
TRBV7-8	TRBJ2-3	TRBD2	.	CASSLAQGRGGTQQGTQYF	TGTGCCAGCAGCTTAGCCCAGGGTCGGGGGGGCACCCAGCAGGGTACGCAGTATTTT
TRBV10-2	TRBJ1-5	.	few	CASSERQGLGQPQHF	TGCGCCAGCAGTGAGCGTCAGGGACTCGGTCAGCCCCAGCATTTT
TRBV28	TRBJ1-2	.	.	CASSFPGWGGGYTF	TGTGCCAGCAGTTTTCCAGGGTGGGGAGGCGGCTACACCTTC
TRBV11-2	TRBJ2-2	TRBD2	few	CASRLAPTGELFF	TGTGCCAGCAGACTAGCGCCCACCGGGGAGCTGTTTTTT
TRBV7-9	TRBJ2-5	.	.	CASSPSGSPGQTQYF	TGTGCCAGCAGTCCCTCCGGGTCCCCAGGGCAGACCCAGTACTTC
TRBV2	TRBJ2-2	.	.	CASSIQGGTGELFF	TGTGCCAGCAGTATACAGGGTGGCACCGGGGAGCTGTTTTTT
TRBV7-9	TRBJ2-1	TRBD1	once	CASSSGQGTSYNEQFF	TGTGCCAGCAGCTCTGGACAGGGGACCTCCTACAATGAGCAGTTCTTC
TRBV6-5	TRBJ2-7	.	.	CASGVGLSSYEQYF	TGTGCCTCAGGGGTCGGACTGAGCTCCTACGAGCAGTACTTC
TRBV19	TRBJ1-6	.	.	CASTQGDNSPLHF	TGTGCCAGTACTCAGGGCGATAATTCACCCCTCCACTTT
TRBV19	TRBJ2-6	.	.	CASSIASGTPSSGANVLTF	TGTGCCAGTAGTATAGCGTCTGGGACACCCAGCTCTGGGGCCAACGTCCTGACTTTC
TRBV2	TRBJ1-5	TRBD1	.	CASSPGTGRDQPQHF	TGTGCCAGCAGTCCTGGGACAGGGAGAGATCAGCCCCAGCATTTT
TRBV6-5	TRBJ1-2	.	.	CASSYFRDVGGYTF	TGTGCCAGCAGTTATTTCCGGGATGTCGGGGGCTACACCTTC
TRBV3-1/TRBV3-2	TRBJ1-1	.	.	CASSPTDRVGEAFF	TGTGCCAGCAGCCCAACTGACCGCGTCGGGGAAGCTTTCTTT
TRBV6-6	TRBJ1-2	.	.	CASSSPINRANYGYTF	TGTGCCAGCAGTTCCCCGATCAATCGAGCTAACTATGGCTACACCTTC
TRBV27	TRBJ2-1	TRBD2	.	CASSSLTGLEWGEQFF	TGTGCCAGCAGTTCGCTAACTGGACTAGAGTGGGGTGAGCAGTTCTTC
TRBV3-1/TRBV3-2	TRBJ2-3	.	.	CASSQDPAASTDTQYF	TGTGCCAGCAGCCAAGATCCTGCGGCTAGCACAGATACGCAGTATTTT
TRBV5-1	TRBJ2-7	.	.	CASSTGLEGSYEQYF	TGCGCCAGCAGCACCGGTCTTGAGGGATCCTACGAGCAGTACTTC
TRBV12-3/TRBV12-4	TRBJ1-3	.	.	CASSNPGGNTIYF	TGTGCCAGCAGCAACCCGGGGGGAAACACCATATATTTT
TRBV2	TRBJ2-7	TRBD1	once	CASRGGQGGYEQYF	TGTGCCAGCAGAGGGGGACAGGGGGGTTACGAGCAGTACTTC
TRBV27	TRBJ1-2	TRBD1	.	CASSPLLTTGTYGYTF	TGTGCCAGCAGTCCCCTACTGACGACAGGGACCTATGGCTACACCTTC
TRBV10-3	TRBJ2-1	.	.	CAAHRDLSYNEQFF	TGTGCCGCACACAGGGACCTCTCCTACAATGAGCAGTTCTTC
TRBV28	TRBJ2-5	.	.	CASSLGRRETQYF	TGTGCCAGCAGTTTGGGCAGGCGAGAGACCCAGTACTTC
TRBV28	TRBJ2-7	.	.	CASKSGTSDYEQYF	TGTGCCAGCAAATCCGGGACTTCCGACTACGAGCAGTACTTC
TRBV7-9	TRBJ2-5	.	.	CASSSLAWPQETQYF	TGTGCCAGCAGCTCCTTAGCGTGGCCCCAAGAGACCCAGTACTTC
TRBV3-1/TRBV3-2	TRBJ1-5	.	.	CASSQDLNQPQHF	TGTGCCAGCAGCCAAGACCTAAATCAGCCCCAGCATTTT
TRBV4-1	TRBJ2-3	TRBD1	.	CASSQILPGQNTDTQYF	TGCGCCAGCAGCCAGATTCTACCGGGACAGAACACAGATACGCAGTATTTT
TRBV28	TRBJ2-5	TRBD2	once	CASSSPLGLVKETQYF	TGTGCCAGCAGTTCGCCTTTGGGACTAGTGAAGGAGACCCAGTACTTC
TRBV18	TRBJ2-7	.	.	CASSFQDRGTEQYF	TGTGCCAGCTCGTTTCAGGATCGGGGTACCGAGCAGTACTTC
TRBV5-4	TRBJ1-6	.	once	CASSLEFAGATSSPLHF	TGTGCCAGCAGCTTGGAATTTGCGGGAGCCACATCTTCACCCCTCCACTTT
TRBV5-1	TRBJ2-5	TRBD1	.	CASSTGTGGQTQYF	TGCGCCAGCAGCACAGGGACAGGGGGACAGACCCAGTACTTC
TRBV6-1	TRBJ1-5	TRBD1	.	CASSEQGGQPQHF	TGTGCCAGCAGTGAACAGGGGGGTCAGCCCCAGCATTTT
TRBV27	TRBJ2-2	TRBD1	.	CASSLSNRGTGELFF	TGTGCCAGCAGTTTATCGAACAGGGGTACCGGGGAGCTGTTTTTT
TRBV5-1	TRBJ2-5	.	.	CASSTGTNQETQYF	TGCGCCAGCAGCACCGGGACAAACCAAGAGACCCAGTACTTC
TRBV2	TRBJ1-3	.	once	CASSWTASSGNTIYF	TGTGCCAGCAGTTGGACAGCAAGCTCTGGAAACACCATATATTTT
TRBV5-5	TRBJ1-6	TRBD1	.	CASSWTGTANSPLHF	TGTGCCAGCAGCTGGACCGGGACAGCAAATTCACCCCTCCACTTT
TRBV6-1	TRBJ2-7	.	.	CASSELVILREYF	TGTGCCAGCAGTGAACTAGTAATATTACGGGAGTACTTC
TRBV5-1	TRBJ1-4	.	.	CASSLGYNEKLFF	TGCGCCAGCAGCTTGGGTTATAATGAAAAACTGTTTTTT
TRBV28	TRBJ2-5	TRBD2	once	CASSLLAGGAETQYF	TGTGCCAGCAGTTTACTAGCGGGGGGCGCAGAGACCCAGTACTTC
TRBV7-9	TRBJ2-2	TRBD2	few	CASSPRLAEHTGELFF	TGTGCCAGCAGCCCCCGACTAGCGGAGCACACCGGGGAGCTGTTTTTT
TRBV29-1	TRBJ1-2	TRBD1	.	CSVEGQGAVAYTF	TGCAGCGTTGAAGGACAGGGGGCCGTTGCCTACACCTTC